Below, 10 T cell receptor beta chains from the same sample are listed, as sequenced in a study of T cells in Graves' hyperthyroidism and ophthalmopathy. The investigators amplified TCR beta CDR3 regions from RNA transcripts. An initial round of RT-PCR targeting the TCR CDR3 relied on the HTBI primer set. Each CDR3 protein is one row after TCRdb ran MiXCR on the multiplex PCR reads. The sample shows more than 650,000 distinct CDR3 sequences, about 14% of them seen only once. The sample was blood. The receptors stem from a woman in her late teens or twenties with Graves' hyperthyroidism.

This clonotype was seen repeatedly, ten times or more. The gene calls are TRBV28 and TRBJ2-3; 10 bases map to TRBD2. Germline lookup yields CDR1 MDHEN and CDR2 SYDVKM. Trimming at V came to 6 bases and at J to 4 bases, leaving 4 bases not matched to a gene. The CDR3 covers 14 residues. The CDR3 nucleotides are TGTGCCAGCAGCGCTAGCGGGAGTTCAGATACGCAGTATTTT. This encodes CASSASGSSDTQYF.

In its sample, this clonotype was seen many times. The chain carries TRBV12-3 or TRBV12-4 and TRBJ2-7; D uncertain. This CDR3 region has 13 residues. Deletions cut 3 bases from V and 5 bases from J, with 11 bases between. The CDR3 sequence is CASSFVRSNEQYF. DNA for the CDR3: TGTGCCAGCAGTTTTGTCAGGTCCAACGAGCAGTACTTC.

This clonotype has only a few counts. The V and J genes are TRBV6-4 and TRBJ2-7; perhaps D is TRBD1 or TRBD2 (5 bases each). Germline assignment: CDR1 MRHNA and CDR2 SNTAGT. The CDR3 is 14 amino acids. The germline V and J ends were trimmed by 5 bases and 0 bases, with 11 bases remaining between them. The CDR3 region has the DNA TGTGCCAGCAGTCCCGGGGCCTTCTCCTACGAGCAGTACTTC. Protein: CASSPGAFSYEQYF.

This clonotype was counted only a few times. The rearrangement joins TRBV11-3 to TRBJ2-2, with 8 bases lining up with TRBD1. The germline V gene has CDR1 SGHNT and CDR2 YENEEA. The CDR3 runs to 15 residues. J gave up 6 bases and V 5 bases, and 8 bases lay outside the gene matches. This CDR3 reads CASSGLIQGAGELFF. The CDR3 DNA is TGTGCCAGCAGCGGACTAATACAGGGGGCCGGGGAGCTGTTTTTT. The variable domain in full, completed from reference TRBV11-3 and TRBJ2-2, reads EAGVVQSPRYKIIEKKQPVAFWCNPISGHNTLYWYLQNLGQGPELLIRYENEEAVDDSQLPKDRFSAERLKGVDSTLKIQPAELGDSAVYLCASSGLIQGAGELFFGEGSRLTVL.

This clonotype has only a few counts. The V gene is TRBV4-2, the J gene TRBJ1-6, with D hard to call. The CDR3 totals 16 residues. Germline assignment: CDR1 LGHNA and CDR2 YNFKEQ. The V and J ends lost 4 bases and 10 bases respectively, with 20 bases between them. The CDR3 loop is CASSPNPAGIGSPLHF. CDR3 coding DNA: TGTGCCAGCAGCCCGAATCCCGCAGGTATTGGATCACCCCTCCACTTT.

In its sample, this clonotype was seen many times. The CDR3 loop reads CATSDSTGYQEQYF. CDR3 nucleotides: TGTGCCACCAGTGATTCGACAGGGTATCAGGAGCAGTACTTC. V usage is TRBV24-1 and J usage is TRBJ2-7; 7 nucleotides align to TRBD1. V lost 2 bases, J lost 7 bases, and 7 bases stayed unmatched. The CDR3 totals 14 residues. The V gene's germline CDR1 is KGHDR and CDR2 SFDVKD.

This clonotype came up many times. The chain couples TRBV2 to TRBJ1-6; TRBD1 is a possible D gene (5 bases). Germline CDR1 reads SNHLY; CDR2 reads FYNNEI. V was trimmed by 5 bases and J by 7 bases, leaving 9 bases between them. The CDR3 is made up of 13 amino acids. The CDR3, as DNA: TGTGCCAGCAGTCTCAGGACAAATTCACCCCTCCACTTT. Protein sequence: CASSLRTNSPLHF.

Many counts were recorded for this clonotype. V is TRBV6-1 and J is TRBJ1-1; D gene uncertain. There are 13 residues in the CDR3. V lost 6 bases and J lost 5, with 13 bases in between. CDR1 and CDR2 (germline): MNHNS, SASEGT. CDR3 amino acids: CASRFLGWTEAFF. In DNA, the CDR3 is TGTGCCAGCAGATTTCTCGGTTGGACTGAAGCTTTCTTT.

The chain's CDR3 is CASSDPAGHQPQHF. The CDR3 coding sequence is TGTGCCAGCAGTGATCCTGCAGGGCATCAGCCCCAGCATTTT. The chain carries TRBV2 and TRBJ1-5; weak D call: TRBD1 (5 bases). Trimming pared 3 bases from V and 5 bases from J, leaving 11 bases between. This CDR3 is built from 14 residues. From germline, CDR1 is SNHLY and CDR2 FYNNEI. Drawing the rest from reference TRBV2 and TRBJ1-5, the complete variable domain is EPEVTQTPSHQVTQMGQEVILRCVPISNHLYFYWYRQILGQKVEFLVSFYNNEISEKSEIFDDQFSVERPDGSNFTLKIRSTKLEDSAMYFCASSDPAGHQPQHFGDGTRLSIL.

The chain combines TRBV27 with TRBJ1-2, with a tentative D call TRBD1 (5 bases). The germline V and J ends were trimmed by 6 bases and 6 bases, with 20 bases remaining between them. There are 15 residues in the CDR3. The germline V gene has CDR1 MNHEY and CDR2 SMNVEV (reference sequence). In nucleotides, the CDR3 is TGTGCCAGCAGGGACGTGATGGGGGTTGTAAATGGCTACACCTTC. Translating gives CASRDVMGVVNGYTF.